Listed here are 24 T cell receptor beta chains from one sample, sequenced in a study of T-cell reconstitution after alpha-beta-depleted transplantation in children. Unique molecular identifiers were used in preparing the TCRbeta library. Via MiXCR, TCRdb re-called the PCR reads, giving one row per CDR3 protein. Among hundreds of thousands of distinct CDR3 sequences listed, under 15% were seen once. The starting material was PBMCs from the stem cell graft donor, obtained from the stem cell graft. These receptors came from a human donor who donated a stem cell graft to a child with combined immunodeficiency.

V and J are TRBV2 and TRBJ2-3; perhaps TRBD1 as D (5 bases). The CDR3 sequence is 16 residues long. Germline CDR1 reads SNHLY; CDR2 reads FYNNEI. V lost 4 bases, J lost 0 bases, and 14 bases lay in between. The DNA for the CDR3 is TGTGCCAGCAGTGCTCCGGACACGCTTAGCACAGATACGCAGTATTTT. It translates to CASSAPDTLSTDTQYF. The whole variable domain, filled in from reference TRBV2 and TRBJ2-3, reads EPEVTQTPSHQVTQMGQEVILRCVPISNHLYFYWYRQILGQKVEFLVSFYNNEISEKSEIFDDQFSVERPDGSNFTLKIRSTKLEDSAMYFCASSAPDTLSTDTQYFGPGTRLTVL.

The V call is TRBV5-1, the J call TRBJ2-1, with TRBD1 matching 8 bases. Losses at the gene ends were 2 bases for V and 1 base for J; bases not matched to a gene: 5. In germline, CDR1 is SGHRS, CDR2 YFSETQ. This CDR3 region has 16 residues. The CDR3 bases are TGCGCCAGCAGCTTTACGGGACAGGTGTCCTACAATGAGCAGTTCTTC. Translating gives CASSFTGQVSYNEQFF. The full variable domain, its missing parts supplied by reference TRBV5-1 and TRBJ2-1, is KAGVTQTPRYLIKTRGQQVTLSCSPISGHRSVSWYQQTPGQGLQFLFEYFSETQRNKGNFPGRFSGRQFSNSRSEMNVSTLELGDSALYLCASSFTGQVSYNEQFFGPGTRLTVL.

This clonotype was recorded many times. The chain uses TRBV5-1 and TRBJ2-7; TRBD2 aligns across 8 bases. Trimming removed 4 bases from V and 3 bases from J; junction bases left unmatched: 9. This CDR3 comprises 15 residues. In germline, CDR1 is SGHRS, CDR2 YFSETQ. The DNA of the CDR3 is TGCGCCAGCAGCCCGGACACGGGGGGGATCTACGAGCAGTACTTC. Its protein is CASSPDTGGIYEQYF.

The chain is built from TRBV4-2 and TRBJ2-2; 8 positions match TRBD1. Germline trimming cut 1 base from V and 7 bases from J; bases unmatched to any gene: 11. Per the germline V gene, CDR1 is LGHNA and CDR2 is YNFKEQ. The length of the CDR3 is 17 residues. For the CDR3, the DNA is TGTGCCAGCAGCCAAGTAGACAGGGGCACGAATATCGGGGAGCTGTTTTTT. Amino acid sequence: CASSQVDRGTNIGELFF.

The CDR3 reads CATASGRVADTQYF. The CDR3 region has the DNA TGTGCCACGGCCAGCGGGAGGGTCGCAGATACGCAGTATTTT. This sequence joins TRBV7-3 and TRBJ2-3; 10 bases align to TRBD2. With 10 bases clipped from V and 4 bases from J, the junction kept 8 bases outside the gene matches. The germline CDR1 and CDR2 sequences are SGHTA and FQGTGA. This CDR3 has 14 amino acids.

The chain joins TRBV29-1 to TRBJ1-2; D gene uncertain. CDR3 size: 11 residues. Germline values: CDR1 SQVTM, CDR2 ANQGSEA. The V and J ends lost 3 bases and 9 bases respectively, with 11 bases between them. CDR3 bases: TGCAGCGTTGAGAGTCGGAGAAGCTACACCTTC. Its protein is CSVESRRSYTF.

The chain uses TRBV10-3 and TRBJ1-1; the D is unclear. V was clipped by 0 bases and J by 4 bases, with 9 bases between them. CDR1 ENHRY and CDR2 SYGVKD come from the germline V gene. This CDR3 region has 14 residues. The DNA for the CDR3 is TGTGCCATCAGTGAGTCGCTGGAGGGCACTGAAGCTTTCTTT. Its translation is CAISESLEGTEAFF.

This clonotype appeared many times. The chain couples TRBV12-3 or TRBV12-4 to TRBJ2-7; 12 bases agree with TRBD1. V shed 3 bases and J 6 bases; nucleotides not matched to a gene: 6. The CDR3 has 15 residues. CDR3 DNA sequence: TGTGCCAGCAGTTTGATCGGGGACAGGGGGCGCGAGCAGTACTTC. Its translation: CASSLIGDRGREQYF.

Ten or more counts support this clonotype. This chain joins TRBV9 and TRBJ2-2; possible D gene TRBD2, 5 bases. The germline V gene has CDR1 SGDLS and CDR2 YYNGEE. The CDR3 sequence is 14 residues long. The V gene lost 7 bases and the J gene lost 3 bases, with 13 bases spanning the gap. CDR3 amino acids: CASGREGDTGELFF. As DNA, the CDR3 is TGTGCCAGCGGTAGAGAGGGTGACACCGGGGAGCTGTTTTTT.

The genes are TRBV5-1 and TRBJ2-7; D is perhaps TRBD1 (6 bases). The V and J ends lost 2 bases and 7 bases respectively, with 10 bases between them. The CDR3 is 12 residues long. Germline V lookup: CDR1 SGHRS, CDR2 YFSETQ. CDR3 in DNA: TGCGCCAGCAGCTTCCCAGGGGTTGAGCAGTACTTC. Protein: CASSFPGVEQYF.

This clonotype occurred many times. This chain links TRBV27 with TRBJ2-1; 7 bases fit TRBD2. Trimming took 3 bases from V and 3 from J; bases not matched to a gene: 5. Germline V gives CDR1 MNHEY, CDR2 SMNVEV (reference sequence). CDR3 length equals 15 residues. CDR3 coding DNA: TGTGCCAGCAGTTTGGGGGGGATGGTCTACAATGAGCAGTTCTTC. It encodes CASSLGGMVYNEQFF.

This clonotype has more than one count but fewer than ten. This rearrangement joins TRBV6-2 or TRBV6-3 to TRBJ2-3; D not certain. Trimming shortened V by 0 bases and J by 6 bases, and 16 bases separated the two germline ends. The germline V gene encodes CDR1 MNHEY and CDR2 SVGEGT. CDR3 length: 16 residues. CDR3: CASSYSTPDQPDTQYF. Written as DNA, the CDR3 is TGTGCCAGCAGTTACTCGACCCCGGACCAACCGGATACGCAGTATTTT.

There are many counts of this clonotype. This chain joins TRBV7-8 and TRBJ1-5; 10 bases are a match to TRBD1. CDR3 length equals 15 residues. The germline CDR1 and CDR2 sequences are SGHVS and FQNEAQ. The V segment lost 5 bases and the J segment 3 bases; nucleotides outside the gene matches: 4. In nucleotides, the CDR3 is TGTGCCAGCAGCCTGACAGGGGGCAACAATCAGCCCCAGCATTTT. Its translation: CASSLTGGNNQPQHF.

The gene calls are TRBV6-1 and TRBJ2-3, with 11 bases that match TRBD2. The CDR3 is 16 residues long. CDR1 and CDR2 from the germline V gene are MNHNS and SASEGT. V dropped 5 bases and J dropped 1; count of bases not matched to a gene: 5. CDR3 bases: TGTGCCAGCAGTAAACTAGCGGGAGAGGGCACAGATACGCAGTATTTT. Its protein is CASSKLAGEGTDTQYF.

In its sample, this clonotype was seen a few times. The chain combines TRBV4-3 with TRBJ2-3; 10 positions match TRBD2. The V segment lost 0 bases and the J segment 3 bases; nucleotides outside the gene matches: 3. Germline V gene lookup returns CDR1 LGHNA and CDR2 YSLEER. The CDR3 loop spans 16 amino acids. CDR3 residues: CASSQDASGGTDTQYF. The CDR3 region has the DNA TGCGCCAGCAGCCAAGATGCTAGCGGGGGTACAGATACGCAGTATTTT.

The J gene is TRBJ2-3, the V gene TRBV13; 7 positions match TRBD2. The CDR3 runs to 15 residues. The V gene end was trimmed by 4 bases and the J gene end by 2 bases; junction bases not matched to a gene: 6. Germline V gene lookup returns CDR1 PRHDT and CDR2 FYEKMQ (reference sequence). DNA of the CDR3: TGTGCCAGCAGCTCCCGGGGGGTTCCCACAGATACGCAGTATTTT. Its translation: CASSSRGVPTDTQYF.

The chain employs TRBV9 and TRBJ1-2; perhaps TRBD1 as D (6 bases). Germline CDR1 SGDLS, CDR2 YYNGEE. V was pared by 3 bases and J by 4 bases, with 13 bases between. The CDR3 totals 14 residues. DNA for the CDR3: TGTGCCAGCAGCGGGGGGGCACATAGCTATGGCTACACCTTC. This codes for CASSGGAHSYGYTF.

This rearrangement joins TRBV30 to TRBJ2-1, with D unclear. Per germline, CDR1 GTSNPN and CDR2 SVGIG (reference sequence). This CDR3 spans 11 amino acids. Trimming shortened V by 5 bases and J by 8 bases, and 10 bases separated the two germline ends. CDR3 residues: CAWRLVDEQFF. CDR3 nucleotide sequence: TGTGCCTGGCGGCTGGTTGATGAGCAGTTCTTC.

This clonotype was found many times. CDR3 DNA: TGCAGCGTTGCCCGGGATGGGGCAGATACGCAGTATTTT. It is translated as CSVARDGADTQYF. V is TRBV29-1 and J is TRBJ2-3; TRBD2 might be the D (5 bases). V lost 4 bases to trimming and J lost 4 bases, with 12 bases between them. Germline assignment: CDR1 SQVTM and CDR2 ANQGSEA. This CDR3 is built from 13 residues.

This clonotype has a handful of counts. The J gene is TRBJ1-1, the V gene TRBV29-1; tentative D call: TRBD1 (5 bases). Germline values: CDR1 SQVTM, CDR2 ANQGSEA. V shed 5 bases and J shed 4 bases, with 14 bases lying between them. The length of the CDR3 is 13 residues. CDR3 loop: CSVKTDSSTEAFF. In DNA, the CDR3 is TGCAGCGTTAAGACAGATTCAAGCACTGAAGCTTTCTTT.

This clonotype appeared a few times. V gene TRBV4-3 combines with J gene TRBJ2-2, with D unresolved. The CDR3 is 15 residues long. CDR1 is LGHNA and CDR2 is YSLEER in the germline V gene. With 0 bases removed from V and 1 base from J, the gap between germline ends came to 6 bases. This CDR3 is CASSQDRVNTGELFF. The CDR3 coding sequence is TGCGCCAGCAGCCAAGACCGGGTGAACACCGGGGAGCTGTTTTTT.

This clonotype was detected a few times. The chain carries TRBV5-4 and TRBJ1-2; 9 bases line up with TRBD1. The CDR3 has 12 residues. CDR1 is SGHNT and CDR2 is YYREEE in the germline V gene (reference sequence). The J segment lost 8 bases and the V segment lost 4 bases, leaving 3 bases of the junction unmatched. The CDR3 nucleotides are TGTGCCAGCAGCCTAGGACAGGGGGGCTACACCTTC. Translating gives CASSLGQGGYTF.

This rearrangement joins TRBV7-6 to TRBJ1-3; D is possibly TRBD1 (5 bases). V lost 6 bases and J lost 1, with 16 bases in between. Germline V gene sequence: CDR1 SGHVS, CDR2 FNYEAQ. The CDR3 covers 16 residues. The CDR3 DNA sequence: TGTGCCAGCAGTCCAAGCGGGGCAGCTTCTGGAAACACCATATATTTT. Translation gives CASSPSGAASGNTIYF.

This clonotype has only a few counts. The rearrangement links TRBV6-1 to TRBJ2-5; 13 bases line up with TRBD2. CDR1 and CDR2 from the germline V gene are MNHNS and SASEGT. Unmatched junction bases numbered 4, after V lost 6 bases and J lost 0 bases. This CDR3 region has 16 residues. The chain's CDR3 is CASRQTSGGHQETQYF. CDR3 DNA sequence: TGTGCCAGCAGGCAGACTAGCGGGGGGCACCAAGAGACCCAGTACTTC.